The present T cell receptor beta chain was sequenced within a study of blood T cell repertoires in COVID-19. In assigning cohorts, the study relied on participant-reported clinical history. Repertoires were generated with immunoSEQ multiplex PCR, while TCRdb's copy carries only in-frame clones and drops some. Seen here are 220,000 or so clones, 85% to 90% observed once, and the top ten hold around 3.2%. This CDR3 is built from 15 residues. Germline V gives CDR1 SGHNT, CDR2 YYREEE (reference sequence). Trimming left V 5 bases short and J 1 base short, with 12 bases between. The chain employs TRBV5-4 and TRBJ2-2; possibly TRBD2 for D (6 bases). The sequence derives from a woman between 18 and 29 years old in a cohort exposed to, infected with or recovered from COVID-19 (not recorded which). Input material: PBMCs or T cells enriched from blood (not recorded which). This chain's CDR3 is CASSTGRRNTGELFF. CDR3 coding DNA: TGTGCCAGCAGTACCGGGAGACGGAACACCGGGGAGCTGTTTTTT.